Here is one T cell receptor (beta chain) with its context. Antigen: not known. A read error may explain this, as a much larger clone is one base away. The data derive from a study of T cells in Graves' hyperthyroidism and ophthalmopathy. Study outcomes and limitations: A model using 13 V-J features told ophthalmopathy apart from stable hyperthyroidism.

V lost 4 bases to trimming and J lost 3 bases, with 25 bases between them. CDR3 length: 18 residues. Germline V gives CDR1 SGHAT, CDR2 FQNNGV. Template material for amplifying TCR beta CDR3 regions consisted of RNA transcripts. HTBI primers were the set used in a first-round RT-PCR of the TCR CDR3. Each CDR3 protein gets one entry after TCRdb re-called the multiplex PCR reads with MiXCR. The sample lists about 400,000 distinct CDR3 sequences, 14% seen once, with about 18% in the top ten. Material: blood. The J gene is TRBJ2-7, the V gene TRBV11-2; D ambiguous. The clonotype comes from a woman aged 25 to 39 with Graves' ophthalmopathy. This CDR3 reads CASSYRKEIDFGNYEQYF. CDR3 nucleotides: TGTGCCAGCAGCTATCGAAAGGAAATTGACTTTGGAAACTACGAGCAGTACTTC.